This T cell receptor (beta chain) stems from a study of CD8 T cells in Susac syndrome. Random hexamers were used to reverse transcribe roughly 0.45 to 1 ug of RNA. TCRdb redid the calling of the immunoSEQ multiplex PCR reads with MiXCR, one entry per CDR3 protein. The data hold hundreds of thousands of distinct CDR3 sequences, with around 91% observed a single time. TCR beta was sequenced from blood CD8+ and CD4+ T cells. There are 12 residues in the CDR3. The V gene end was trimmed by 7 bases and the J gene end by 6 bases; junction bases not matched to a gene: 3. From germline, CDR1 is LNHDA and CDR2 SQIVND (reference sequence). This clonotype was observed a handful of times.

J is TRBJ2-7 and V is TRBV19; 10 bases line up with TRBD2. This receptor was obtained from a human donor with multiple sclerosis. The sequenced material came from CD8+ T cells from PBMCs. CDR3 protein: CASTGTSAEQYF. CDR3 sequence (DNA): TGTGCCAGTACCGGGACTAGCGCCGAGCAGTACTTC.